This T cell receptor (beta chain) was captured in a study of B cell selection in AIRE deficiency. General study results and limits: Healthy donors alone shared 30% to 35% of around 3,700 Treg sequences; patients alone 8.5% to 10%. TCRbeta-only data showed less than 45% of shared healthy Treg sequences in healthy Tconv.

The sorted conventional CD4 T cells were gated as CD4+CD127+. Controls came from healthy donors unrelated to patients. With regard to this clone: Its cognate antigen is unknown.

TCRdb's copy holds only in-frame clones and misses some; the assay was immunoSEQ multiplex PCR. The top ten hold approximately 0.17% of the sample, which has about 22,000 clones, approximately 96% seen once. The sample comprised CD4+CD127+ conventional T cells sorted from PBMCs. The clonotype was recovered from a human donor in good health.

This chain's CDR3 is CASRPDARDTEAFF. The CDR3 nucleotides are TGCGCCAGCAGACCAGACGCACGGGACACTGAAGCTTTCTTT. V is TRBV5-1 and J is TRBJ1-1; D is unresolved. Trimming pared 5 bases from V and 3 bases from J, leaving 14 bases between. Germline-derived CDR1 and CDR2 are SGHRS and YFSETQ. The CDR3 runs to 14 residues.